Described below is a single TCR beta chain sequence and its context. Donors were grouped by their self-reported clinical history. In Cohort 3, a recovered donor had either two negative PCRs, clearance, or symptom resolution. These data are taken from a study of blood T cell repertoires in COVID-19. CDR1 is SGHVS, CDR2 FQNEAQ, per germline. With 5 bases removed from V and 6 bases from J, the gap between germline ends came to 11 bases. The CDR3 sequence is 13 residues long. Clones were sequenced by immunoSEQ multiplex PCR, and TCRdb holds only the in-frame ones, with some missing. The profile shows 300,000 to 350,000 clones, roughly 86% of them singletons.

Specimen: PBMCs or T cells enriched from blood (not recorded which). The receptor comes from a woman younger than 35 who had recovered from COVID-19. V and J are TRBV7-8 and TRBJ1-5; D is uncertain. CDR3 in amino acids: CASSLQEGQPQHF. In DNA form, the CDR3 reads TGTGCCAGCAGCCTTCAGGAGGGTCAGCCCCAGCATTTT.